This TCR beta chain is from a study of control samples from healthy donors and cancer patients. CDR3 length: 16 amino acids. V lost 3 bases, J lost 0 bases, and 12 bases lay in between. Per germline, CDR1 LNHNV and CDR2 YYDKDF (reference sequence). The protocol was immunoSEQ multiplex PCR, while the TCRdb copy is restricted to in-frame clones and leaves out a portion. This sample carries over 2,000 clones, roughly 96% of them seen once, and the ten largest clones take 11%. The sample taken for sequencing was PBMCs. The chain carries TRBV15 and TRBJ1-5; possible D gene TRBD1, 6 bases. The receptor's source is a man between 65 and 80 years old with colorectal cancer. The CDR3 DNA is TGTGCCACCAGCAGTCGGGGGGGCTTTAGCAATCAGCCCCAGCATTTT. Amino acids: CATSSRGGFSNQPQHF.